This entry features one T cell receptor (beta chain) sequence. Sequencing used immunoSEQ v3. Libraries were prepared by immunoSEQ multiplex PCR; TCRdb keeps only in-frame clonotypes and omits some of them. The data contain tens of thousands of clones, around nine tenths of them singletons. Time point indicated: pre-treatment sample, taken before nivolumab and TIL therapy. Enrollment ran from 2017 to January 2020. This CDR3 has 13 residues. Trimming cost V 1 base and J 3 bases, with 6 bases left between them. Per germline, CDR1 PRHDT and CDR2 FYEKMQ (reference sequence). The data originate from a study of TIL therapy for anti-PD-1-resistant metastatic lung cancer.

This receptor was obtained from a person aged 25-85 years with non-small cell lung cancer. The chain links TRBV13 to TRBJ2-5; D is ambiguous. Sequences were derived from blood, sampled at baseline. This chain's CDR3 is CASSLVPEETQYF. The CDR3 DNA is TGTGCCAGCAGCTTAGTTCCGGAAGAGACCCAGTACTTC.